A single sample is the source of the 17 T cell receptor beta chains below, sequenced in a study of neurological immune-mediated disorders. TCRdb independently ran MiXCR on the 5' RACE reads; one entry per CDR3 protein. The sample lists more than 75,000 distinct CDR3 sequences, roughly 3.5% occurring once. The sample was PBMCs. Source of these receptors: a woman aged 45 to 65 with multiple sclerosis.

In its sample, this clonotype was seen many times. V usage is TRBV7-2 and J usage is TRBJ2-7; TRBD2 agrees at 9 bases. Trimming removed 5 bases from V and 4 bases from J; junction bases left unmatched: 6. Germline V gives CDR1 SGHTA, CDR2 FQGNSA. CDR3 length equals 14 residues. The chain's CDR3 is CASSRRGGSYEQYF. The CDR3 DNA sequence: TGTGCCAGCAGCCGGCGGGGGGGCTCTTACGAGCAGTACTTC.

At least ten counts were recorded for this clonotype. The CDR3 reads CASSLGGDQETQYF. In DNA, the CDR3 is TGTGCCAGCAGCTTGGGCGGGGACCAAGAGACCCAGTACTTC. The rearrangement joins TRBV7-2 to TRBJ2-5, with D possibly matching TRBD2 (6 bases). Looked up from germline, CDR1 is SGHTA and CDR2 is FQGNSA. The CDR3 loop spans 14 amino acids. The germline V and J ends were trimmed by 3 bases and 0 bases, with 8 bases remaining between them. The entire variable domain, with the rest obtained from reference TRBV7-2 and TRBJ2-5, is as follows: GAGVSQSPSNKVTEKGKDVELRCDPISGHTALYWYRQSLGQGLEFLIYFQGNSAPDKSGLPSDRFSAERTGGSVSTLTIQRTQQEDSAVYLCASSLGGDQETQYFGPGTRLLVL.

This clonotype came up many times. The CDR3 DNA sequence: TGTGCCAGTACTCGTCGGGACACGCGGCACTATGGCTACACCTTC. Translating gives CASTRRDTRHYGYTF. The genes are TRBV12-3 or TRBV12-4 and TRBJ1-2; possibly TRBD1 for D (6 bases). Between the trimmed V and J ends, which lost 9 bases and 3 bases, there was a span of 20 bases. The CDR3 totals 15 residues.

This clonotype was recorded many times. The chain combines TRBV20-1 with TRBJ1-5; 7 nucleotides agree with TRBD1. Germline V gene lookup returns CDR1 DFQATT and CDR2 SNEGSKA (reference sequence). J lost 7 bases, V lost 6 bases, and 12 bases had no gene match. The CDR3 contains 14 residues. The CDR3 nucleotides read TGCAGTGCCCCAGGGGGGGACTCGAGACAGCCCCAGCATTTT. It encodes CSAPGGDSRQPQHF.

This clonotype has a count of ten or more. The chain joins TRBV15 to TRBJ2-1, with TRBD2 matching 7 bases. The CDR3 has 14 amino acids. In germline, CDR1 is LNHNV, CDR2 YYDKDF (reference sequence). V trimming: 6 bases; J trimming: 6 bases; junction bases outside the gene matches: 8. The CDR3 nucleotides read TGTGCCACCAGAGAAGCAGCGGGGCGCAATGAGCAGTTCTTC. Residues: CATREAAGRNEQFF.

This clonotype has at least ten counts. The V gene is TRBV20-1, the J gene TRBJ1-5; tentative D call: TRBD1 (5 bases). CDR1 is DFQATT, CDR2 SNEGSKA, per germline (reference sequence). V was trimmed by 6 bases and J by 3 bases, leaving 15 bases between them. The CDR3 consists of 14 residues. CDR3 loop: CSAPGPGNNQPQHF. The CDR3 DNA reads TGCAGTGCCCCGGGACCGGGTAACAATCAGCCCCAGCATTTT.

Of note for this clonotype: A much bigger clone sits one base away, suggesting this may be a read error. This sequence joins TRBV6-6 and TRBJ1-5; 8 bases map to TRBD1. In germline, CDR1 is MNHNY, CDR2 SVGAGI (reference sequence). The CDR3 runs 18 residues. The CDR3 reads CVSSYFGQGRFLSQPQHF. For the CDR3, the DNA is TGTGTCAGCAGTTACTTCGGACAGGGAAGGTTCTTGAGTCAGCCCCAGCATTTT.

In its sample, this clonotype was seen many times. The CDR3 sequence is CASSSLQGAGTEAFF. In DNA, the CDR3 is TGTGCCAGCAGCTCTCTCCAGGGGGCGGGAACTGAAGCTTTCTTT. This sequence joins TRBV5-5 and TRBJ1-1, with 8 bases aligning to TRBD1. The V gene end was trimmed by 3 bases and the J gene end by 5 bases; junction bases not matched to a gene: 9. This CDR3 region has 15 residues. Germline CDR1 is SGHKS and CDR2 is YYEKEE (reference sequence).

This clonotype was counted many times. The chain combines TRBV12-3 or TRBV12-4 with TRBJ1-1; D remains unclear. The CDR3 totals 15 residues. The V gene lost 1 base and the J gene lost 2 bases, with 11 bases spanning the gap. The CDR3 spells CASSLVRGFNTEAFF. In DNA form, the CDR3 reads TGTGCCAGCAGTTTAGTTCGAGGCTTCAACACTGAAGCTTTCTTT.

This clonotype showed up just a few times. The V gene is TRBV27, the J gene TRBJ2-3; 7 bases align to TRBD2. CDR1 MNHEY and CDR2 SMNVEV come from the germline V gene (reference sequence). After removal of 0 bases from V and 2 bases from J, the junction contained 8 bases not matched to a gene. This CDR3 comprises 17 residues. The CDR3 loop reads CASSLSLAGVPTDTQYF. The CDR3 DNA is TGTGCCAGCAGTTTATCACTGGCGGGGGTCCCCACAGATACGCAGTATTTT.

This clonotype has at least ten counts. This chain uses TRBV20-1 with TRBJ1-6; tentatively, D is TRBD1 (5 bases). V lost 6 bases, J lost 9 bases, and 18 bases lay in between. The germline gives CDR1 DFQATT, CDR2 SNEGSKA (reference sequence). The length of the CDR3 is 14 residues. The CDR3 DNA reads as TGCAGTGCGAGACCGGGCCCAGACAGTTCACCCCTCCACTTT. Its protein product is CSARPGPDSSPLHF.

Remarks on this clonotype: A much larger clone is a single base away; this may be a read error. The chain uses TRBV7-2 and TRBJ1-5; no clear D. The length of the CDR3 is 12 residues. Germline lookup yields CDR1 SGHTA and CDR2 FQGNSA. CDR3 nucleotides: TGTGACAGCAGCTTAAGGGATCAGCCCCAGCATTTT. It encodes CDSSLRDQPQHF. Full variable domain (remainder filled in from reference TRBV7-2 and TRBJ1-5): GAGVSQSPSNKVTEKGKDVELRCDPISGHTALYWYRQSLGQGLEFLIYFQGNSAPDKSGLPSDRFSAERTGGSVSTLTIQRTQQEDSAVYLCDSSLRDQPQHFGDGTRLSIL.

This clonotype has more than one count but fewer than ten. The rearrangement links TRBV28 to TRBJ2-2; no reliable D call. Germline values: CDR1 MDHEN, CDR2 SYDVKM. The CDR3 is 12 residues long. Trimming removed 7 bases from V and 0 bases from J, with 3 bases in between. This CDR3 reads CASIPNTGELFF. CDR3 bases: TGTGCCAGCATCCCGAACACCGGGGAGCTGTTTTTT. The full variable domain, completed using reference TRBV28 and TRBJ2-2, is DVKVTQSSRYLVKRTGEKVFLECVQDMDHENMFWYRQDPGLGLRLIYFSYDVKMKEKGDIPEGYSVSREKKERFSLILESASTNQTSMYLCASIPNTGELFFGEGSRLTVL.

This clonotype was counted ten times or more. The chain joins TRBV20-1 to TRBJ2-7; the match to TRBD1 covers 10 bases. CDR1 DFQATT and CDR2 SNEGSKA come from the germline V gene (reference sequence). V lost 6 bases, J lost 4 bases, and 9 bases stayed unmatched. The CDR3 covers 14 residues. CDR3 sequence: CSAPGDRGFYEQYF. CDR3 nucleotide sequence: TGCAGTGCCCCCGGGGACAGGGGATTTTACGAGCAGTACTTC.

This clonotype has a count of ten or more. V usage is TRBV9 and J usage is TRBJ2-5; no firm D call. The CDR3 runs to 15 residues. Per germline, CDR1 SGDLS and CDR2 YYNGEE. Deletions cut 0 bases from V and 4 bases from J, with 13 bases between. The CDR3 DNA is TGTGCCAGCAGCGTAGGTGGCAGTGTTCCAGAGACCCAGTACTTC. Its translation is CASSVGGSVPETQYF.

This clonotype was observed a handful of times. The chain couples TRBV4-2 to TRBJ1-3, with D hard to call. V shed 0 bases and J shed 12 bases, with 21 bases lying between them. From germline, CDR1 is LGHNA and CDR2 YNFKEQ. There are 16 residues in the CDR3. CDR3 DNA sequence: TGTGCCAGCAGCCAAGACGCCGGGAACTCTGGAAAAAACATATATTTT. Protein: CASSQDAGNSGKNIYF.

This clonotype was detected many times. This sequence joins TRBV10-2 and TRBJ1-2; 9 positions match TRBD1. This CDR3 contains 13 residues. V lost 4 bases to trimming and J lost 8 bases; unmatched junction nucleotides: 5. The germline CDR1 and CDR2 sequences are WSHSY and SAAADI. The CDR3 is CASSAWTGEGYTF. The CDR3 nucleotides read TGCGCCAGCAGTGCCTGGACAGGGGAAGGCTACACCTTC.